The rows below give T cell receptor beta chains drawn from one sample of a study of pediatric ulcerative colitis. This table comes from immunoSEQ multiplex PCR, and its TCRdb copy is limited to in-frame clones, with some not included. The table lists around 18,000 clones, 70% to 80% of them singletons. The sequencing sample was made of gut tissue. Receptors originate from a boy between 10 and 17 years old with moderate ulcerative colitis. Each CDR3 is given with its conserved first and last residue. D genes are given only for firm matches. Only some rows state a clone size, as once, few, many or a class for expanded clones.

V gene,clone size,J gene,D gene,CDR3 protein,CDR3 DNA
TRBV29-1,-,TRBJ1-4,-,CSVEEDPNEKLFF,TGCAGCGTTGAAGAGGATCCTAATGAAAAACTGTTTTTT
TRBV5-1,-,TRBJ2-2,-,CASSRNAGQNTGELFF,TGCGCCAGCAGCCGAAATGCAGGACAGAACACCGGGGAGCTGTTTTTT
TRBV30,-,TRBJ1-5,-,CAWSAREGLSNQPQHF,TGTGCCTGGAGTGCCCGGGAGGGCCTTAGCAATCAGCCCCAGCATTTT
TRBV18,-,TRBJ2-6,TRBD1,CASSPRLGQGSGANVLTF,TGTGCCAGCTCACCAAGGTTGGGACAGGGCTCTGGGGCCAACGTCCTGACTTTC
TRBV19,-,TRBJ2-4,-,CASSIRSGAKNIQYF,TGTGCCAGTAGTATACGCTCAGGGGCCAAAAACATTCAGTACTTC
TRBV19,-,TRBJ1-1,-,CASSILLNTEAFF,TGTGCCAGTAGTATTCTCTTGAACACTGAAGCTTTCTTT
TRBV5-1,-,TRBJ2-7,-,CASSRGTDHYEQYF,TGCGCCAGCAGCCGGGGGACGGACCACTACGAGCAGTACTTC
TRBV5-8,-,TRBJ1-5,TRBD1,CASSLGQGVWNQPQHF,TGTGCCAGCAGCTTGGGGCAGGGGGTTTGGAATCAGCCCCAGCATTTT
TRBV4-2,few,TRBJ1-1,-,CASSPQGGSWTEAFF,TGTGCCAGCAGCCCACAGGGAGGAAGTTGGACTGAAGCTTTCTTT
TRBV18,-,TRBJ1-3,TRBD1,CASSPLNGGAPGQGTGNTIYF,TGTGCCAGCTCACCCCTGAACGGAGGCGCCCCGGGACAGGGGACTGGAAACACCATATATTTT
TRBV14,-,TRBJ1-2,-,CASSPQVSGDGYTF,TGTGCCAGCAGCCCTCAGGTGTCAGGGGATGGCTACACCTTC
TRBV5-1,-,TRBJ2-7,-,CASSLEGTSSYEQYF,TGCGCCAGCAGCTTGGAAGGGACGAGCTCCTACGAGCAGTACTTC
TRBV30,-,TRBJ1-3,-,CAWRKHPHSGNTIYF,TGTGCCTGGAGAAAACATCCCCACTCTGGAAACACCATATATTTT
TRBV6-6,few,TRBJ1-2,-,CASSGLPNYGYTF,TGTGCCTCAAGCGGGCTTCCTAACTATGGCTACACCTTC
TRBV6-4,-,TRBJ2-2,-,CASRRTAANTGELFF,TGTGCCAGCAGACGGACAGCGGCGAACACCGGGGAGCTGTTTTTT
TRBV2,few,TRBJ1-5,-,CASSHFRGASQPQHF,TGTGCCAGCAGTCATTTCAGGGGCGCCTCCCAGCCCCAGCATTTT
TRBV7-2,-,TRBJ2-7,-,CASSLVIRNYEQYF,TGTGCCAGCAGCTTAGTGATAAGGAACTACGAGCAGTACTTC
TRBV11-2,-,TRBJ2-1,TRBD1,CASGRTGGVSYNEQFF,TGTGCCAGCGGCAGGACAGGGGGCGTTTCCTACAATGAGCAGTTCTTC
TRBV19,few,TRBJ2-5,-,CASNERQGTFQETQYF,TGTGCCAGTAACGAGAGGCAGGGGACCTTCCAAGAGACCCAGTACTTC
TRBV12-2,-,TRBJ2-7,-,CASRLVSFSGREQYF,TGTGCAAGTCGCTTAGTATCGTTCAGTGGTAGGGAGCAGTACTTC
TRBV29-1,-,TRBJ1-4,-,CSVERGANEKLFF,TGCAGCGTTGAGAGGGGGGCTAATGAAAAACTGTTTTTT
TRBV29-1,-,TRBJ1-3,-,CSVEDQRSGNTIYF,TGCAGCGTTGAAGATCAAAGATCTGGAAACACCATATATTTT
TRBV6-5,-,TRBJ2-7,-,CASSREATAYEQYF,TGTGCCAGCAGTAGGGAGGCTACGGCCTACGAGCAGTACTTC
TRBV7-6,-,TRBJ1-3,-,CASSLAGTGGNTIYF,TGTGCCAGCAGCTTAGCAGGGACGGGTGGAAACACCATATATTTT
TRBV2,-,TRBJ1-2,-,CASSEGGTQYGYTF,TGTGCCAGCAGTGAGGGGGGAACCCAATATGGCTACACCTTC
TRBV25-1,-,TRBJ1-3,-,CASSEIRQSSGNTIYF,TGTGCCAGCAGTGAAATTCGACAGTCCTCTGGAAACACCATATATTTT
TRBV18,-,TRBJ2-1,-,CASSPSVTDFLFF,TGTGCCAGCTCACCAAGTGTGACCGATTTCCTGTTCTTC
TRBV20-1,once,TRBJ1-1,-,CSAPEIKRAFF,TGCAGTGCCCCGGAGATTAAGCGGGCTTTCTTT
TRBV2,-,TRBJ2-2,-,CASSDRLSTGELFF,TGTGCCAGCAGTGATAGGTTGAGCACCGGGGAGCTGTTTTTT
TRBV5-1,-,TRBJ2-7,TRBD1,CASSFTGTGGAEQYF,TGCGCCAGCAGCTTTACCGGGACAGGGGGGGCCGAGCAGTACTTC
TRBV30,-,TRBJ2-1,-,CAWTTDNEQFF,TGTGCCTGGACGACCGACAATGAGCAGTTCTTC
TRBV27,-,TRBJ2-7,TRBD2,CASSPRTSGSHEQYF,TGTGCCAGCAGTCCTCGGACTAGCGGGAGCCACGAGCAGTACTTC
TRBV6-1,-,TRBJ1-2,-,CASSEAYPPYGYTF,TGTGCCAGCAGTGAAGCCTACCCACCCTATGGCTACACCTTC
TRBV7-9,-,TRBJ1-1,-,CASSQMNTEAFF,TGTGCCAGCAGCCAGATGAACACTGAAGCTTTCTTT
TRBV18,-,TRBJ2-5,-,CASSPAGRKETQYF,TGTGCCAGCTCACCCGCCGGAAGGAAGGAGACCCAGTACTTC
TRBV7-9,-,TRBJ2-7,-,CASSLSQSYEQYF,TGTGCCAGCAGCCTTAGCCAGAGCTACGAGCAGTACTTC
TRBV25-1,-,TRBJ1-4,-,CASSEGPREEKHEKLFF,TGTGCCAGCAGTGAGGGGCCCCGAGAGGAAAAACACGAAAAACTGTTTTTT
TRBV6-1,-,TRBJ1-1,-,CASSVKGYVEAFF,TGTGCCAGCAGTGTTAAGGGCTACGTAGAAGCTTTCTTT
TRBV29-1,-,TRBJ1-5,TRBD1,CSVETGNSNQPQHF,TGCAGCGTCGAGACAGGGAATAGCAATCAGCCCCAGCATTTT
TRBV13,medium-sized,TRBJ2-7,-,CASSPPGASKEQYF,TGTGCCAGCAGCCCACCCGGGGCGTCGAAAGAGCAGTACTTC
TRBV6-1,few,TRBJ1-1,-,CASALEHHNTEAFF,TGTGCCAGCGCCCTTGAACATCATAACACTGAAGCTTTCTTT
TRBV9,-,TRBJ2-1,TRBD2,CASTPGTTHNEQFF,TGTGCCAGCACCCCCGGGACTACCCACAATGAGCAGTTCTTC